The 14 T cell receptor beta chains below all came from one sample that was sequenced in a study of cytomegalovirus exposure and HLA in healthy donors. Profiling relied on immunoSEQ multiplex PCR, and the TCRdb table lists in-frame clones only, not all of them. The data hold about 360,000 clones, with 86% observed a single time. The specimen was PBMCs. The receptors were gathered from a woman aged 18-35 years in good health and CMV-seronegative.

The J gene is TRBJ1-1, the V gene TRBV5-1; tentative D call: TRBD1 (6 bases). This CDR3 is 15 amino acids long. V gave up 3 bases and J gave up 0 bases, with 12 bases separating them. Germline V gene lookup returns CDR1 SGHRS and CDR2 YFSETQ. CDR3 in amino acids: CASSSHRAMNTEAFF. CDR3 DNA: TGCGCCAGCAGCTCCCACAGGGCCATGAACACTGAAGCTTTCTTT. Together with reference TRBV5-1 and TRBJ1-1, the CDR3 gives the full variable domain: KAGVTQTPRYLIKTRGQQVTLSCSPISGHRSVSWYQQTPGQGLQFLFEYFSETQRNKGNFPGRFSGRQFSNSRSEMNVSTLELGDSALYLCASSSHRAMNTEAFFGQGTRLTVV.

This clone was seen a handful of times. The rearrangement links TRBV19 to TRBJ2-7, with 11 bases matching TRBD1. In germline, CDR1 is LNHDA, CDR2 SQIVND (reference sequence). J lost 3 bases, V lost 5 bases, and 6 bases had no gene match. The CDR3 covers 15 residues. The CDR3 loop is CASSVGTGGIYEQYF. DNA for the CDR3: TGTGCCAGTAGTGTCGGGACAGGGGGGATCTACGAGCAGTACTTC.

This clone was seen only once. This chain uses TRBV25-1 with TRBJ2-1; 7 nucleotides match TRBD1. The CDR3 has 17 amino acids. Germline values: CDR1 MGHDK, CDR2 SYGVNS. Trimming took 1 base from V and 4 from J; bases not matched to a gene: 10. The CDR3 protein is CASSESDRVRGYNEQFF. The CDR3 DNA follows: TGTGCCAGCAGTGAATCCGACAGGGTGAGAGGGTACAATGAGCAGTTCTTC.

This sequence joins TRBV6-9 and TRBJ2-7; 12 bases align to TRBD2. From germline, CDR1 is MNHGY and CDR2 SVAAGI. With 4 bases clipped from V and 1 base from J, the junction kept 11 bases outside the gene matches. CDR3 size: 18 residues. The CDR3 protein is CASSSRGLAGSFSYEQYF. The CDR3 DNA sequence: TGTGCCAGCAGTTCCCGTGGACTAGCGGGAAGCTTTTCCTACGAGCAGTACTTC.

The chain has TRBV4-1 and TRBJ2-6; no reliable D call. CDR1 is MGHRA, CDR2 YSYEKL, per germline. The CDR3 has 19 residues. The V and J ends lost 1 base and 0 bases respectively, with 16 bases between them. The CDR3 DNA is TGCGCCAGCAGCCAAGTCGTCGGAGTCCTACACTCTGGGGCCAACGTCCTGACTTTC. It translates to CASSQVVGVLHSGANVLTF.

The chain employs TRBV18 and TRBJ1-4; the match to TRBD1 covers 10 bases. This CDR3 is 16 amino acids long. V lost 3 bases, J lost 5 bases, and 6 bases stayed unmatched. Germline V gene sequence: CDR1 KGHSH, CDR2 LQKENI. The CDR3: CASSPSTGGENEKLFF. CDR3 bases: TGTGCCAGCTCACCCTCGACAGGGGGCGAAAATGAAAAACTGTTTTTT.

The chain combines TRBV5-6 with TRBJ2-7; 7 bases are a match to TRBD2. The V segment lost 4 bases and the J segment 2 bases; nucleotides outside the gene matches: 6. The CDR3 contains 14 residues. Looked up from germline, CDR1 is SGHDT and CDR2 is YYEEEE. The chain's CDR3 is CASSMASGPYEQYF. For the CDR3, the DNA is TGTGCCAGCAGCATGGCTAGCGGCCCCTACGAGCAGTACTTC.

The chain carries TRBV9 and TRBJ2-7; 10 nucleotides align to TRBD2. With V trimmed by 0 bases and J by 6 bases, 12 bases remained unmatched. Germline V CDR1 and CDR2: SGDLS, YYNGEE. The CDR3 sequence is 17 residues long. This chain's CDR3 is CASSVALVAGGQSEQYF. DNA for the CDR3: TGTGCCAGCAGCGTAGCCCTAGTAGCGGGAGGCCAAAGCGAGCAGTACTTC.

The CDR3 bases are TGTGCCAGCAGTTTATCGGACAGAATGAATCAGCCCCAGCATTTT. It specifies CASSLSDRMNQPQHF. The genes are TRBV28 and TRBJ1-5; the D gene is possibly TRBD1 (6 bases). The CDR3 sequence is 15 residues long. Deletions cut 1 base from V and 4 bases from J, with 11 bases between. CDR1 and CDR2 (germline): MDHEN, SYDVKM.

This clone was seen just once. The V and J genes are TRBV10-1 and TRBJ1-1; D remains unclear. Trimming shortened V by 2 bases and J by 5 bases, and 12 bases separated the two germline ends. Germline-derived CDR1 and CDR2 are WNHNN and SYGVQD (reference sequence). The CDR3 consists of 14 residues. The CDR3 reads CASSERLTGTEAFF. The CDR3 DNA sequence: TGCGCCAGCAGTGAGAGACTAACTGGGACTGAAGCTTTCTTT.

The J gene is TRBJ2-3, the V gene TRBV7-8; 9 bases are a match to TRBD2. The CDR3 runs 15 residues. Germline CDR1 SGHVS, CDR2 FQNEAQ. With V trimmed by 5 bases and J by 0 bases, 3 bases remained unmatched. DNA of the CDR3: TGTGCCAGCAGCCGCACTAGCGGGAGCACAGATACGCAGTATTTT. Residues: CASSRTSGSTDTQYF.

CDR3 protein: CAWRVQGKGPEAFF. The CDR3 bases are TGTGCCTGGAGGGTCCAGGGAAAGGGGCCTGAAGCTTTCTTT. The chain uses TRBV30 and TRBJ1-1; a possible D gene is TRBD1 (5 bases). Germline V gene lookup returns CDR1 GTSNPN and CDR2 SVGIG (reference sequence). Trimming took off 3 bases at V and 6 bases at J, with 17 bases between the two ends. CDR3 length equals 14 residues.

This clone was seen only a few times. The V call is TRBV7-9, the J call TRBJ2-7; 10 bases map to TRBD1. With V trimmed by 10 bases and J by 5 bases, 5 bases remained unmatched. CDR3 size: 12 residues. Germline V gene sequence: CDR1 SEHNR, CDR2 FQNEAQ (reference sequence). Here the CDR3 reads CANAGTGDEQYF. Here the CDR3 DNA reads TGTGCCAACGCCGGGACAGGGGACGAGCAGTACTTC.

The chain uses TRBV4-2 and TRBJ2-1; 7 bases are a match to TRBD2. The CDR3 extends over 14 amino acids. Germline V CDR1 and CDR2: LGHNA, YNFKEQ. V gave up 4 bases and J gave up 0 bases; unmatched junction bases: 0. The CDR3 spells CASSRGGSYNEQFF. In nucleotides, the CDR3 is TGTGCCAGCAGCCGGGGGGGCTCCTACAATGAGCAGTTCTTC.